The sequence of this TCR beta chain was determined in a study of blood T cell repertoires in COVID-19. Some clones are missing from TCRdb's copy, which holds only in-frame ones; the method was immunoSEQ multiplex PCR. The repertoire consists of around 250,000 clones, with roughly 88% occurring once and the leading ten covering around 1.2%. In germline, CDR1 is SGHVS, CDR2 FQNEAQ. Between the trimmed V and J ends, which lost 5 bases and 7 bases, there was a span of 18 bases. The CDR3 runs to 15 residues. The sequence derives from a woman aged 40 to 50 with acute COVID-19. This sequence joins TRBV7-8 and TRBJ2-1; possibly TRBD2 for D (6 bases). Source material: PBMCs or T cells enriched from blood (not recorded which). CDR3 region: CASSIRVGRGNEQFF. For the CDR3, the DNA is TGTGCCAGCAGCATTCGCGTCGGGAGAGGGAATGAGCAGTTCTTC.